The sequence of this T cell receptor (beta chain) was determined in a study of Ad26.COV2.S vaccination and SARS-CoV-2 variants. Measured with immunoSEQ multiplex PCR; TCRdb has only the in-frame clones, and not every one. Among fewer than 800,000 clones listed, roughly 90% were seen once. Comments on this clone: Its specificity is unknown.

Specified treatment: some 19 received Ad26.COV2.S at low or high dose, single or two shots; 5 received placebo; per-sample allocation not given. Sampling occurred on day 63 after the first vaccine or placebo injection. Regarding the study as a whole: TCR breadth and depth estimates may have understated total T cell responses.

The CDR3 consists of 13 residues. Trimming stripped 10 bases from V and 9 bases from J, with 19 bases between. Germline V gene data show CDR1 as MNHEY and CDR2 as SVGAGI. The source was peripheral blood, collected in a trial of Ad26.COV2.S vaccine versus placebo. The sequence was obtained from a person between 18 and 65 years old who received the Ad26.COV2.S COVID-19 vaccine or a placebo. The genes are TRBV6-5 and TRBJ2-1, with D possibly being TRBD1 (5 bases). CDR3 in amino acids: CATWGRQGTEQFF. CDR3 nucleotides: TGTGCCACCTGGGGCAGACAAGGAACTGAGCAGTTCTTC.